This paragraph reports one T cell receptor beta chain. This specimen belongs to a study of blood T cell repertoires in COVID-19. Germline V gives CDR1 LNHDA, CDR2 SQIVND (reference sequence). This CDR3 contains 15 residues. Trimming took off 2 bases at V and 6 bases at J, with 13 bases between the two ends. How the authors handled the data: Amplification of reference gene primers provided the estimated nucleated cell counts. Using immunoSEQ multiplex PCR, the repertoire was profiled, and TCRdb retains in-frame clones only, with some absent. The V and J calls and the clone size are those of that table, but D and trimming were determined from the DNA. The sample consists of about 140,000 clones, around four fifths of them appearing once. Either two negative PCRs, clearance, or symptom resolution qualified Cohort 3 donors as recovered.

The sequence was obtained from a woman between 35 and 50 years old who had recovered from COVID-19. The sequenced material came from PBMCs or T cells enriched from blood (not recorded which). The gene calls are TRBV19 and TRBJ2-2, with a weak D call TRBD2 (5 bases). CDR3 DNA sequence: TGTGCCAGTAGTATAAGCCGGGATAGGCCCGGGGAGCTGTTTTTT. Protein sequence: CASSISRDRPGELFF. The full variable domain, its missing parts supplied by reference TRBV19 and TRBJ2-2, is DGGITQSPKYLFRKEGQNVTLSCEQNLNHDAMYWYRQDPGQGLRLIYYSQIVNDFQKGDIAEGYSVSREKKESFPLTVTSAQKNPTAFYLCASSISRDRPGELFFGEGSRLTVL.